One TCR beta chain is described in this entry. Its matching antigen is unknown. The sample originates from a study of identical twins. Healthy Caucasians made up all donors. Via MiXCR, TCRdb re-called the 5' RACE reads, giving one row per CDR3 protein. The data hold about 810,000 distinct CDR3 sequences, with about 12% observed a single time. The germline V and J ends were trimmed by 6 bases and 2 bases, with 13 bases remaining between them. The CDR3 spans 14 residues. Germline assignment: CDR1 SGHRS and CDR2 YFSETQ. Overall study findings and caveats: For out-of-frame beta sequences, excess twin sharing was weaker.

This sample also appeared in a second study, on yellow fever vaccine responses in identical twins.

The sequence derives from a woman aged 18-30 years in good health. The material sequenced was PBMCs. The chain has TRBV5-1 and TRBJ2-3; D not resolved. This chain's CDR3 is CASNYLDVTDTQYF. The CDR3 nucleotides read TGCGCCAGCAACTACTTGGACGTCACAGATACGCAGTATTTT.